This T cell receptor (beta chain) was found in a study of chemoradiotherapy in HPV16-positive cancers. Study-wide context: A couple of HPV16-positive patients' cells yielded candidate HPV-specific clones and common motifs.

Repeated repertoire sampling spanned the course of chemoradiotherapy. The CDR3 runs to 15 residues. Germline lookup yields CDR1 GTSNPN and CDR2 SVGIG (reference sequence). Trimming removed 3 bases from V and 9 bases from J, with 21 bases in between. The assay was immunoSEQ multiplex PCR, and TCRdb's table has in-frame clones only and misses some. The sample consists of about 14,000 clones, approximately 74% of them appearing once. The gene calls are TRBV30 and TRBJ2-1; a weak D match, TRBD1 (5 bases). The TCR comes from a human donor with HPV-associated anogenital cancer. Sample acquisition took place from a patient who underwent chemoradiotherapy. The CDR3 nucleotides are TGTGCCTGGAGCCTTGGGTCAGGGCCTATCGTTGAGCAGTTCTTC. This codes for CAWSLGSGPIVEQFF.